The 20 T cell receptor beta chains below come from one sample, sequenced in a study of OX40 agonist ivuxolimab in advanced cancers. The method was immunoSEQ multiplex PCR; TCRdb's version includes in-frame clones alone and lacks a portion of them. Altogether 45,000 to 65,000 clones are present, approximately 84% being singletons, with the ten largest covering around an eighth. Specimen: CD4+ or CD8+ T cells sorted from blood, collected in a trial of the OX40 agonist ivuxolimab. Every receptor here comes from an adult with an advanced solid tumor such as melanoma, head and neck, liver or kidney cancer.

The table lists this clone with a few counts. This chain uses TRBV7-9 with TRBJ2-5; D is perhaps TRBD1 (6 bases). V lost 3 bases, J lost 3 bases, and 17 bases lay in between. CDR3 length: 16 amino acids. The germline gives CDR1 SEHNR, CDR2 FQNEAQ (reference sequence). The CDR3 protein is CASSFRGSRGEETQYF. As DNA, the CDR3 is TGTGCCAGCAGCTTTCGGGGTTCCAGGGGTGAAGAGACCCAGTACTTC.

The V and J genes are TRBV6-5 and TRBJ2-2; 7 bases are a match to TRBD2. This CDR3 spans 14 amino acids. V lost 7 bases to trimming and J lost 2 bases; unmatched junction nucleotides: 4. The V gene's germline CDR1 is MNHEY and CDR2 SVGAGI. The DNA for the CDR3 is TGTGCCAGCACCCGCGGGGGTAACACCGGGGAGCTGTTTTTT. Translated: CASTRGGNTGELFF.

CDR3 protein: CASSPGTRSYNEQFF. The CDR3 DNA reads as TGTGCCAGCAGCCCCGGGACTAGGTCCTACAATGAGCAGTTCTTC. This sequence joins TRBV6-5 and TRBJ2-1; 8 bases line up with TRBD2. The CDR3 loop spans 15 amino acids. Per germline, CDR1 MNHEY and CDR2 SVGAGI. J gave up 1 base and V 6 bases, and 5 bases lay outside the gene matches.

The chain combines TRBV5-4 with TRBJ2-3, with 12 nucleotides matching TRBD2. The CDR3 totals 17 residues. Germline CDR1 is SGHNT and CDR2 is YYREEE (reference sequence). The junction had 4 bases not matched to a gene; V was cut back by 1 base and J by 1 base. CDR3 sequence: CASSLRLAGGGTDTQYF. DNA of the CDR3: TGTGCCAGCAGCTTGCGTCTAGCGGGGGGGGGCACAGATACGCAGTATTTT.

This clone has more than one count but fewer than ten. The chain recombines TRBV11-3 with TRBJ2-2; either TRBD1 or TRBD2 may fit D (5 bases each). There are 15 residues in the CDR3. Germline V lookup: CDR1 SGHNT, CDR2 YENEEA. V lost 1 base and J lost 3, with 9 bases in between. For the CDR3, the DNA is TGTGCCAGCAGCTTAGGTGGGGGATACACCGGGGAGCTGTTTTTT. This gives the protein CASSLGGGYTGELFF.

This chain connects TRBV5-5 to TRBJ1-6; D is ambiguous. This CDR3 contains 16 residues. The germline V gene has CDR1 SGHKS and CDR2 YYEKEE (reference sequence). V shed 0 bases and J shed 11 bases, with 18 bases lying between them. The CDR3 sequence: CASSLEAQSQWAPLHF. As DNA, the CDR3 is TGTGCCAGCAGCTTGGAGGCGCAGTCCCAATGGGCACCCCTCCACTTT.

The rearrangement uses TRBV27 and TRBJ2-3; D unclear. V shed 3 bases and J shed 6 bases, with 16 bases lying between them. The CDR3 covers 15 residues. CDR1 is MNHEY, CDR2 SMNVEV, per germline (reference sequence). CDR3 nucleotide sequence: TGTGCCAGCAGTTTGGCCAGTTTCTCCGGGGATACGCAGTATTTT. Amino acid sequence: CASSLASFSGDTQYF.

The chain carries TRBV2 and TRBJ1-5; 8 bases are shared with TRBD1. Germline V gene sequence: CDR1 SNHLY, CDR2 FYNNEI. V gave up 1 base and J gave up 4 bases; unmatched junction bases: 3. The CDR3 is 15 residues long. This chain's CDR3 is CASSEGRGRNQPQHF. The CDR3 nucleotides are TGTGCCAGCAGTGAAGGCAGGGGGCGGAATCAGCCCCAGCATTTT.

The rearrangement links TRBV5-1 to TRBJ2-2; 9 nucleotides align to TRBD1. J was trimmed by 6 bases and V by 7 bases; bases with no gene match: 13. There are 16 residues in the CDR3. Germline-derived CDR1 and CDR2 are SGHRS and YFSETQ. As DNA, the CDR3 is TGCGCCAGCGGATTTCAGGGACAGGGAAGGTCCGGGGAGCTGTTTTTT. Its protein product is CASGFQGQGRSGELFF. The full variable domain, completed using reference TRBV5-1 and TRBJ2-2, is KAGVTQTPRYLIKTRGQQVTLSCSPISGHRSVSWYQQTPGQGLQFLFEYFSETQRNKGNFPGRFSGRQFSNSRSEMNVSTLELGDSALYLCASGFQGQGRSGELFFGEGSRLTVL.

The chain couples TRBV29-1 to TRBJ2-7; TRBD1 matches 8 bases. The junction had 9 bases not matched to a gene; V was cut back by 5 bases and J by 6 bases. Germline assignment: CDR1 SQVTM and CDR2 ANQGSEA. This CDR3 is built from 13 residues. CDR3 amino acids: CSVSTGGNGEQYF. The CDR3 DNA follows: TGCAGCGTTTCAACAGGGGGTAACGGCGAGCAGTACTTC.

This chain connects TRBV23-1 to TRBJ2-7, with 9 nucleotides matching TRBD1. TRBV23-1 is annotated as an ORF whose role is uncertain. V gave up 6 bases and J gave up 3 bases; unmatched junction bases: 9. This CDR3 contains 15 residues. The CDR3 protein is CASRRRDRVLYEQYF. CDR3 coding DNA: TGCGCCAGCAGGCGCCGGGACAGGGTACTCTACGAGCAGTACTTC.

The chain combines TRBV5-5 with TRBJ2-7; D uncertain. This CDR3 has 17 residues. Germline V CDR1 and CDR2: SGHKS, YYEKEE (reference sequence). V was pared by 0 bases and J by 9 bases, with 25 bases between. The CDR3 reads CASSLDPTQQLSGGQYF. The CDR3 DNA reads as TGTGCCAGCAGCTTGGATCCTACCCAACAGCTTTCCGGCGGGCAGTACTTC.

This chain uses TRBV5-4 with TRBJ1-2; 9 positions agree with TRBD1. This CDR3 is 14 amino acids long. Looked up from germline, CDR1 is SGHNT and CDR2 is YYREEE (reference sequence). Trimming at V came to 0 bases and at J to 5 bases, leaving 2 bases not matched to a gene. CDR3 protein: CASSLGQGEYGYTF. CDR3 nucleotides: TGTGCCAGCAGCTTGGGACAGGGGGAATATGGCTACACCTTC.

The rearrangement uses TRBV5-5 and TRBJ1-1, with D possibly matching TRBD1 (5 bases). V was clipped by 4 bases and J by 8 bases, with 12 bases between them. The CDR3 loop spans 12 amino acids. Germline-derived CDR1 and CDR2 are SGHKS and YYEKEE (reference sequence). This CDR3 reads CASSHRDPEAFF. DNA for the CDR3: TGTGCCAGCAGCCACCGGGACCCGGAAGCTTTCTTT.

This rearrangement joins TRBV30 to TRBJ2-3; D not certain. The CDR3 sequence is 13 residues long. Per the germline V gene, CDR1 is GTSNPN and CDR2 is SVGIG (reference sequence). Trimming took off 0 bases at V and 10 bases at J, with 14 bases between the two ends. Written as DNA, the CDR3 is TGTGCCTGGAGTGTCTTTAAGGCCTATCCGCAGTATTTT. As protein: CAWSVFKAYPQYF.

The rearrangement links TRBV21-1 to TRBJ2-2; the table's D gene call, TRBD1, was not cross checked with the DNA. TRBV21-1 is classified as a pseudogene. The CDR3 loop spans 16 amino acids. CDR3 DNA sequence: TGTGCCAGCAGCACAGTACAGGTTCCCCCGACCGGGGAGCTGTTTTTT. Its protein product is CASSTVQVPPTGELFF.

The chain carries TRBV30 and TRBJ2-5; D not resolved. The CDR3 contains 12 residues. V gave up 4 bases and J gave up 1 base, with 7 bases separating them. Germline V gene sequence: CDR1 GTSNPN, CDR2 SVGIG (reference sequence). This CDR3 is CAWKDFQETQYF. The CDR3 nucleotides read TGTGCCTGGAAAGACTTCCAAGAGACCCAGTACTTC.

The rearrangement joins TRBV28 to TRBJ1-2, with no clear D. This CDR3 has 17 residues. Trimming shortened V by 5 bases and J by 6 bases, and 25 bases separated the two germline ends. The germline V gene has CDR1 MDHEN and CDR2 SYDVKM. CDR3 bases: TGTGCCAGCAGTCCCCAGTGGGTGGCGGGGATGAGAAATGGCTACACCTTC. The encoded protein is CASSPQWVAGMRNGYTF.

The gene calls are TRBV6-5 and TRBJ2-7; D is uncertain. This CDR3 contains 14 residues. The ends were cut back, 6 bases at V and 0 bases at J, with 12 bases in the middle. In germline, CDR1 is MNHEY, CDR2 SVGAGI. The CDR3 loop reads CASSTGPGSYEQYF. In DNA, the CDR3 is TGTGCCAGCAGCACGGGCCCCGGCTCCTACGAGCAGTACTTC.

This clone was observed once. The chain combines TRBV28 with TRBJ2-7; no reliable D call. The CDR3 length is 13 residues. V dropped 3 bases and J dropped 6 bases, with 12 bases sitting between them. The germline V gene encodes CDR1 MDHEN and CDR2 SYDVKM. The CDR3 DNA sequence: TGTGCCAGCAGTTTTGGCGCCCGCCGCGAGCAGTACTTC. It specifies CASSFGARREQYF.